This T cell receptor (beta chain) was captured by sequencing in a study of T-cell reconstitution after alpha-beta-depleted transplantation in children (dated by TCRdb to the mid-2010s). For the wider study: Using TCR repertoire profiling, the study followed T-cell immune reconstitution in a quantitative way in children after TCRalphabeta/CD19-depleted allogeneic hematopoietic cell transplantation. On the study overall, not on this receptor specifically: The apparently early recovery of alphabetaT-cell counts about two months after transplant reportedly depended on only several hundred rapidly expanded clones that came from non-depleted graft cells. In some patients, the high TCRbeta diversity seen at day 60 was put down to recipient T cells and intrathymic progenitors that had survived conditioning. Over the following months the frequencies of hyperexpanded clones went down, and after one year T-cell counts and TCRbeta diversity were mostly credited to newly produced T cells.

This clonotype has ten or more counts. Its antigen is unknown. Base quality data are lacking; no much larger clone is found one base away. CDR1 and CDR2 are drawn from the germline V gene: SGHRS, YFSETQ. Taken from cysteine to phenylalanine, the CDR3 has 14 residues. Just the 42-base CDR3 DNA is kept, in frame starting at base 1. V and J are truncated by 2 bases and 10 bases respectively, leaving an intervening sequence of 16 bases. Interpreted using the paper, the treatment or condition label stands for: allogeneic hematopoietic cell transplantation with graft depleted of TCRalphabeta T cells and CD19 B cells. The children who served as transplant recipients had been given grafts of TCRalphabeta/CD19-depleted allogeneic hematopoietic cells. Libraries came from PCR. Sequencing used an Illumina HiSeq 2500. To normalize quantification of the TCRbeta repertoire, the TCR libraries were built with molecular barcoding that relied on unique molecular identifiers. In-frame beta chains were kept once TCRdb had trimmed the public reads at Q25 with fastp and called clones with MiXCR. CDR3 protein sequences are deduplicated, and each keeps its most common genes and DNA. The sample has hundreds of thousands of distinct CDR3 sequences on record, 20% to 30% of them singletons. Of the sample, about 5% falls within the top ten clones.

Recombination connected TRBV5-1 to TRBJ2-1; the D gene is possibly TRBD1, with 6 bases matching. The sequencing used PBMCs, mostly from graft donor cells, collected 360 days after TCRalphabeta/CD19-depleted stem cell transplant. The TCR originated in a female patient between 2 and 15 years old who had a stem cell transplant for congenital amegakaryocytic thrombocytopenia, so the T cells may come from the graft donor. The base sequence is TGCGCCAGCAGCTTCCCCAGGGGTTACGGCGAGCAGTTCTTC. The resulting protein is CASSFPRGYGEQFF.